Included here is one T cell receptor (beta chain) sequence, with context. Its target is not known. Only CD45RO-negative cells positively selected for CCR7 counted as naive CD8 cells, so terminally differentiated effector memory CD45RA+ cells were excluded. The data originate from a study of shared clonotypes between healthy human individuals. Overall study results and limits: About 5% was the fraction of naive CD4 clonotypes found shared across a few donors. A reduction in generation probabilities was seen for non-shared clonotypes relative to those shared by all four donors.

Germline-derived CDR1 and CDR2 are SGHVS and FQNEAQ. The CDR3 contains 12 residues. Trimming removed 1 base at V and 10 bases at J, with 8 bases between. Sequencing was performed with immunoSEQ multiplex PCR; in TCRdb, only in-frame clones are kept and a portion is missing. The sample gives about 1,900,000 clones, roughly 95% of which show up once; 1.2% is in the top ten. The rearrangement joins TRBV7-8 to TRBJ1-5; no definite D call. Sequencing used naive CD8+ T cells sorted from blood. The clonotype originates from a man between 18 and 35 years old in good health. The CDR3 DNA reads as TGTGCCAGCAGCTTAGAAGGTTTCCCCCAGCATTTT. This codes for CASSLEGFPQHF.